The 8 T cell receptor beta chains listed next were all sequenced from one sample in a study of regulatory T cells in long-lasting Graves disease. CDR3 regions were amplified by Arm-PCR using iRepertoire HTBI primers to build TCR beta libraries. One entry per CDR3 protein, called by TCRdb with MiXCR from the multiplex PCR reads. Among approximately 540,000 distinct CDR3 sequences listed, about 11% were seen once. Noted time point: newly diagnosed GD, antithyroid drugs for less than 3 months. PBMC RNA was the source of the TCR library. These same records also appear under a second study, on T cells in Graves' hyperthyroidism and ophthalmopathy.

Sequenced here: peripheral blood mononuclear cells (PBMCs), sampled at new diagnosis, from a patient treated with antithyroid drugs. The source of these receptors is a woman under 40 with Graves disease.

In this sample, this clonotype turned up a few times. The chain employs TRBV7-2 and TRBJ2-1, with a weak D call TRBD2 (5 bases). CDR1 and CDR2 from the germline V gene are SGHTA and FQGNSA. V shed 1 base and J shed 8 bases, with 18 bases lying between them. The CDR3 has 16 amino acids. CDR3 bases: TGTGCCAGCAGCTTAGAAGGCGCACCTGGGAGCTATGAGCAGTTCTTC. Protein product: CASSLEGAPGSYEQFF.

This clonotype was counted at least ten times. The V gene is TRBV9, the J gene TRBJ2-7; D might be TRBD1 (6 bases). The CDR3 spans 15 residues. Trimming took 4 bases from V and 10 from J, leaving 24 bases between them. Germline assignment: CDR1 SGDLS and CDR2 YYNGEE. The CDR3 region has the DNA TGTGCCAGCAGCCCCCGGGACAAATTTCTGGAGGAACAGTACTTC. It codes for CASSPRDKFLEEQYF.

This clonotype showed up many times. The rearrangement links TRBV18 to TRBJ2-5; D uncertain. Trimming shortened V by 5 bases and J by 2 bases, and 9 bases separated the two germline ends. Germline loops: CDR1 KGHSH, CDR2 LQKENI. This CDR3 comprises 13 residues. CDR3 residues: CASSTVLQETQYF. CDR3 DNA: TGTGCCAGCTCAACTGTTTTACAAGAGACCCAGTACTTC.

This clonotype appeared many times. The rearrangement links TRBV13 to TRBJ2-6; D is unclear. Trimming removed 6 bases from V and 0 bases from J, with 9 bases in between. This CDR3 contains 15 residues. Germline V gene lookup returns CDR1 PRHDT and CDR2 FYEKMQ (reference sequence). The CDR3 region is CASRKSISGANVLTF. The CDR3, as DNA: TGTGCCAGCAGAAAGTCCATCTCTGGGGCCAACGTCCTGACTTTC.

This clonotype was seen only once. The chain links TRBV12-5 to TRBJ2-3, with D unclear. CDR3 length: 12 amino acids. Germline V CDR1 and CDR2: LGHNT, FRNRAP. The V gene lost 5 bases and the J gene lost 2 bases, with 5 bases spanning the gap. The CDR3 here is CASGTPTDTQYF. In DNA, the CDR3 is TGTGCTAGTGGTACGCCCACAGATACGCAGTATTTT.

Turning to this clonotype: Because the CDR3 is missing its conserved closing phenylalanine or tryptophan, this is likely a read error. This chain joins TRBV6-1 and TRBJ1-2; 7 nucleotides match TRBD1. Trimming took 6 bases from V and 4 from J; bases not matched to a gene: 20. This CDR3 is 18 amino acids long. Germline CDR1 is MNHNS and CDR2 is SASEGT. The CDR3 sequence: CASSLLAPLRQGSYGYTL. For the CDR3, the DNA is TGTGCCAGCAGCCTACTTGCCCCTCTTCGACAGGGCAGCTATGGCTACACCCTC.

CDR3 nucleotides: TGCAGTGCTAGAGATCGTCGGGTGTTAGCGCGACGATTCTCCTACAATGAGCAGTTCTTC. This codes for CSARDRRVLARRFSYNEQFF. The V call is TRBV20-1, the J call TRBJ2-1, with TRBD2 as a possible D gene (5 bases). Between the trimmed V and J ends, which lost 0 bases and 0 bases, there was a span of 24 bases. CDR1 and CDR2 from the germline V gene are DFQATT and SNEGSKA (reference sequence). This CDR3 has 20 residues.

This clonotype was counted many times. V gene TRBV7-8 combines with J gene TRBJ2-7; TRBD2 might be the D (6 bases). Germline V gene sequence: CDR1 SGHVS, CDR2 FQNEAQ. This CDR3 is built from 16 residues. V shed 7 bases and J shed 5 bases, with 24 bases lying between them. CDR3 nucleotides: TGTGCCAGCAACAATTGGGGGGACGACCTCAGGGACGAGCAGTACTTC. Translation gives CASNNWGDDLRDEQYF.